What follows are 19 T cell receptor beta chains derived from one specimen sequenced in a study of shared clonotypes between healthy human individuals. Method: immunoSEQ multiplex PCR; TCRdb's copy keeps in-frame clones and lacks some. The sample has some 2,500,000 clones, approximately 93% seen once; the top ten hold roughly 0.36%. The source material was naive CD4+ T cells from PBMCs. Subset defined: CD45RA+ positively selected. Every receptor here comes from a man between 18 and 35 years old in good health. Some clones in this sample may be carry-over from other donors' samples.

As for this clone: Within the sample, other DNA sequences also encode this same CDR3. The rearrangement links TRBV7-8 to TRBJ1-1; D unresolved. The CDR3 is made up of 13 amino acids. The ends were cut back, 5 bases at V and 0 bases at J, with 7 bases in the middle. From germline, CDR1 is SGHVS and CDR2 FQNEAQ. CDR3 sequence: CASSPTVNTEAFF. CDR3 bases: TGTGCCAGCAGCCCGACGGTGAACACTGAAGCTTTCTTT.

The V call is TRBV18, the J call TRBJ1-5; 9 bases agree with TRBD1. V gave up 4 bases and J gave up 2 bases; unmatched junction bases: 3. CDR1 and CDR2 from the germline V gene are KGHSH and LQKENI. CDR3 size: 15 residues. The CDR3 is CASSRDRDGNQPQHF. In DNA form, the CDR3 reads TGTGCCAGCTCACGGGACAGGGACGGCAATCAGCCCCAGCATTTT.

The genes are TRBV9 and TRBJ1-5; a possible D gene is TRBD1 (5 bases). V was shortened by 0 bases and J by 3 bases, with 13 bases between the two germline ends. Germline CDR1 is SGDLS and CDR2 is YYNGEE. This CDR3 is 16 amino acids long. This CDR3 is CASSVGPGKYNQPQHF. In nucleotides, the CDR3 is TGTGCCAGCAGCGTAGGTCCAGGGAAGTACAATCAGCCCCAGCATTTT.

The V and J genes are TRBV4-3 and TRBJ1-2, with D possibly being TRBD1 (6 bases). Germline V gives CDR1 LGHNA, CDR2 YSLEER. The CDR3 has 14 residues. Trimming took off 0 bases at V and 8 bases at J, with 13 bases between the two ends. CDR3 nucleotide sequence: TGCGCCAGCAGCCAAGATCTTGGGGGCGGGGGCTACACCTTC. Its translation: CASSQDLGGGGYTF.

This chain connects TRBV5-1 to TRBJ2-5, with TRBD1 matching 7 bases. CDR1 is SGHRS and CDR2 is YFSETQ in the germline V gene. The CDR3 is made up of 14 amino acids. After removal of 4 bases from V and 1 base from J, the junction contained 4 bases not matched to a gene. DNA of the CDR3: TGCGCCAGCAGCGGATGGGACAGCCAAGAGACCCAGTACTTC. Amino acids: CASSGWDSQETQYF.

Points on this clone: Other DNA sequences within the sample encode an identical CDR3. The chain employs TRBV6-5 and TRBJ1-2; the D gene is possibly TRBD1 (6 bases). Germline V CDR1 and CDR2: MNHEY, SVGAGI. V dropped 5 bases and J dropped 1 base, with 8 bases sitting between them. The CDR3 is 13 residues long. The CDR3 bases are TGTGCCAGCAGTCCACAGGGTAACTATGGCTACACCTTC. Residues: CASSPQGNYGYTF.

This clone was detected only once. This chain joins TRBV28 and TRBJ2-5, with TRBD2 matching 12 bases. Germline CDR1 reads MDHEN; CDR2 reads SYDVKM. This CDR3 has 18 residues. V trimming: 3 bases; J trimming: 2 bases; junction bases outside the gene matches: 10. DNA of the CDR3: TGTGCCAGCAGTTTTGACCCGCGACTAGCGGGGGCTCAAGAGACCCAGTACTTC. Its translation: CASSFDPRLAGAQETQYF.

The chain recombines TRBV6-5 with TRBJ2-7; 8 bases fit TRBD1. CDR3 length equals 15 residues. Losses at the gene ends were 2 bases for V and 2 bases for J; bases not matched to a gene: 5. Germline V lookup: CDR1 MNHEY, CDR2 SVGAGI. CDR3 nucleotide sequence: TGTGCCAGCAGTTACACCGCAGGGGGCGCCTACGAGCAGTACTTC. Translated, it gives CASSYTAGGAYEQYF.

The table lists this clone with a count of one. Other DNA sequences within the sample encode an identical CDR3. The chain recombines TRBV10-3 with TRBJ2-3, with TRBD2 matching 11 bases. Per germline, CDR1 ENHRY and CDR2 SYGVKD. This CDR3 has 15 amino acids. With V trimmed by 9 bases and J by 3 bases, 8 bases remained unmatched. CDR3 nucleotides: TGTGCCATTTCCTTAGCGGGAGGGCGGACAGATACGCAGTATTTT. This gives the protein CAISLAGGRTDTQYF.

V gene TRBV10-3 combines with J gene TRBJ2-3, with 11 bases fitting TRBD2. V gave up 4 bases and J gave up 0 bases; unmatched junction bases: 9. The germline V gene encodes CDR1 ENHRY and CDR2 SYGVKD. The CDR3 covers 18 residues. The CDR3 region is CAISAEETSGTSTDTQYF. DNA of the CDR3: TGTGCCATCAGTGCGGAGGAGACTAGCGGGACTAGCACAGATACGCAGTATTTT.

The chain carries TRBV4-1 and TRBJ2-2; possible D gene TRBD1, 6 bases. Germline CDR1 and CDR2: MGHRA and YSYEKL. Trimming shortened V by 4 bases and J by 1 base, and 16 bases separated the two germline ends. This CDR3 spans 17 amino acids. In DNA, the CDR3 is TGCGCCAGCAGCCCCGGGACATTTCCGATGAACACCGGGGAGCTGTTTTTT. This codes for CASSPGTFPMNTGELFF.

CDR3 in DNA: TGTGCCATCGTAAGACAGGGGAGCACTGAAGCTTTCTTT. This gives the protein CAIVRQGSTEAFF. The V call is TRBV6-1, the J call TRBJ1-1; 8 bases agree with TRBD1. This CDR3 is built from 13 residues. CDR1 MNHNS and CDR2 SASEGT come from the germline V gene. V lost 10 bases and J lost 4; bases outside the gene matches: 8.

The chain combines TRBV6-5 with TRBJ1-4; D call uncertain. Germline V lookup: CDR1 MNHEY, CDR2 SVGAGI. Trimming pared 6 bases from V and 8 bases from J, leaving 16 bases between. This CDR3 comprises 14 residues. CDR3 sequence reads: CASRPPGGVEKLFF. The CDR3 coding sequence is TGTGCCAGCAGGCCGCCCGGCGGGGTCGAAAAACTGTTTTTT.

This chain links TRBV10-3 with TRBJ2-3, with D unclear. This CDR3 is 13 amino acids long. The V gene's germline CDR1 is ENHRY and CDR2 SYGVKD. V lost 8 bases to trimming and J lost 2 bases, with 11 bases between them. CDR3 coding DNA: TGTGCCATCCGGGTCCCAGCCACAGATACGCAGTATTTT. Its translation: CAIRVPATDTQYF.

The CDR3 region has the DNA TGCAGCGTTGTTTTGGGGGCGGAGACCCAGTACTTC. Protein sequence: CSVVLGAETQYF. V and J are TRBV29-1 and TRBJ2-5; D is perhaps TRBD1 (6 bases). Trimming stripped 4 bases from V and 5 bases from J, with 11 bases between. This CDR3 is 12 amino acids long. The germline V gene has CDR1 SQVTM and CDR2 ANQGSEA.

The chain employs TRBV2 and TRBJ2-3; TRBD1 is a possible D gene (5 bases). The V and J ends lost 7 bases and 1 base respectively, with 12 bases between them. Germline V gene sequence: CDR1 SNHLY, CDR2 FYNNEI. The CDR3 spans 14 residues. The CDR3 reads CASILQGGTDTQYF. In nucleotides, the CDR3 is TGTGCCAGCATACTGCAGGGCGGCACAGATACGCAGTATTTT.

The chain joins TRBV18 to TRBJ2-3; D possibly corresponds to TRBD2 (5 bases). CDR1 and CDR2 (germline): KGHSH, LQKENI. The CDR3 length is 17 residues. V lost 0 bases and J lost 3, with 16 bases in between. Here the CDR3 reads CASSPPMAPRRTDTQYF. As DNA, the CDR3 is TGTGCCAGCTCACCACCGATGGCCCCCCGGAGGACAGATACGCAGTATTTT.

The chain employs TRBV18 and TRBJ2-1; TRBD2 matches 12 bases. Germline CDR1 KGHSH, CDR2 LQKENI. Germline trimming cut 4 bases from V and 6 bases from J; bases unmatched to any gene: 1. This CDR3 has 14 residues. CDR3 region: CASSRTSGINEQFF. In nucleotides, the CDR3 is TGTGCCAGCTCACGGACTAGCGGGATCAATGAGCAGTTCTTC.

The chain carries TRBV4-3 and TRBJ1-3; D may be TRBD1 (6 bases). With 0 bases removed from V and 0 bases from J, the gap between germline ends came to 12 bases. The CDR3 is made up of 17 amino acids. CDR1 and CDR2 (germline): LGHNA, YSLEER. CDR3 sequence (DNA): TGCGCCAGCAGCCAAGATCCAGGGGCTTTCTCTGGAAACACCATATATTTT. This codes for CASSQDPGAFSGNTIYF.